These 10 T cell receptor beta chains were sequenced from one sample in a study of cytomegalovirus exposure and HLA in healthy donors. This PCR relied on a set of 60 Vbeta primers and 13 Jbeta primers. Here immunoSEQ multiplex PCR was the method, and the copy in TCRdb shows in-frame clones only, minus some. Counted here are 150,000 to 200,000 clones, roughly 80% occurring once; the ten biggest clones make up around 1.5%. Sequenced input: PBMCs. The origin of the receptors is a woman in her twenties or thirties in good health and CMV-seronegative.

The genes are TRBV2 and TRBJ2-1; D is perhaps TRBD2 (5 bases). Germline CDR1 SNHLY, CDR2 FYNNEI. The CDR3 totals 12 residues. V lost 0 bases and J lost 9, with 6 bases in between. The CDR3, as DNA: TGTGCCAGCAGTGAAGCTGGGAGTGAGCAGTTCTTC. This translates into CASSEAGSEQFF.

This chain's CDR3 is CASSQTVTVSNQPQHF. The CDR3 bases are TGCGCCAGCAGCCAAACCGTTACGGTGAGCAATCAGCCCCAGCATTTT. The chain is built from TRBV4-1 and TRBJ1-5, with D uncertain. CDR1 and CDR2 (germline): MGHRA, YSYEKL. V was clipped by 2 bases and J by 1 base, with 12 bases between them. CDR3 length equals 16 residues.

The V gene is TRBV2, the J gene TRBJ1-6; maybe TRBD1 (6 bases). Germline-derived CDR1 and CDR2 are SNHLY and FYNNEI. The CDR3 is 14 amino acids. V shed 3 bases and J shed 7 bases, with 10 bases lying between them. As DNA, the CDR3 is TGTGCCAGCAGTGATGAACAGGGCAATTCACCCCTCCACTTT. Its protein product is CASSDEQGNSPLHF.

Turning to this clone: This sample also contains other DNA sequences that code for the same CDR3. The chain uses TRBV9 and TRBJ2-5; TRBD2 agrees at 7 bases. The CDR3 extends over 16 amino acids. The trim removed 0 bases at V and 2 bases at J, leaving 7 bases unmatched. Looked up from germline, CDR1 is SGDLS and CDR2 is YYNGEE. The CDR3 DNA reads TGTGCCAGCAGCGTAGATCATACAGCGGGGCAAGAGACCCAGTACTTC. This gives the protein CASSVDHTAGQETQYF.

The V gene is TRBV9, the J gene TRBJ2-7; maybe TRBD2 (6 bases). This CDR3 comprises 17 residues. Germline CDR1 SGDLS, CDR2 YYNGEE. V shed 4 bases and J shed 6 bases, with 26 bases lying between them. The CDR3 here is CASSPRGSGVTRFEQYF. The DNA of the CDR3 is TGTGCCAGCAGCCCCCGGGGATCGGGGGTAACCCGTTTCGAGCAGTACTTC. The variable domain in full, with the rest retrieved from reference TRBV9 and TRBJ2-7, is DSGVTQTPKHLITATGQRVTLRCSPRSGDLSVYWYQQSLDQGLQFLIQYYNGEERAKGNILERFSAQQFPDLHSELNLSSLELGDSALYFCASSPRGSGVTRFEQYFGPGTRLTVT.

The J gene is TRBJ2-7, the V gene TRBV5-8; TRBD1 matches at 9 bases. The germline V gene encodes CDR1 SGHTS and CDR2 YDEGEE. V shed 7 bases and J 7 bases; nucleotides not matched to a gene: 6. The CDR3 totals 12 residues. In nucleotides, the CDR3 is TGTGCCAGCTTACAGGGGGCGCAGGAGCAGTACTTC. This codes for CASLQGAQEQYF.

CDR3 sequence (DNA): TGCAGCGTGGGGGGACAGGGTATTGAAGCTTTCTTT. Protein sequence: CSVGGQGIEAFF. The rearrangement joins TRBV29-1 to TRBJ1-1, with 9 bases aligning to TRBD1. J gave up 7 bases and V 6 bases, and 6 bases lay outside the gene matches. This CDR3 contains 12 residues. CDR1 SQVTM and CDR2 ANQGSEA come from the germline V gene.

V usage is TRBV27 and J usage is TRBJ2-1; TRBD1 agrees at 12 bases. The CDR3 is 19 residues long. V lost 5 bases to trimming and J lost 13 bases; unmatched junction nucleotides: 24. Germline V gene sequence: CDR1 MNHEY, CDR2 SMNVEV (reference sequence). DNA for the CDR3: TGTGCCAGCAGTAACGCAATGGGACAGGGGGCGCGGGGGGGCCTTCAACAGTTCTTC. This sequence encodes CASSNAMGQGARGGLQQFF.

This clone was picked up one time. For the CDR3, the DNA is TGTGCCAGCAGCCCCATAGCCGGGACAGGGTCCTACGAGCAGTACTTC. Translating gives CASSPIAGTGSYEQYF. The genes are TRBV5-4 and TRBJ2-7, with TRBD1 matching over 9 bases. The CDR3 extends over 16 amino acids. The germline V gene has CDR1 SGHNT and CDR2 YYREEE (reference sequence). V trimming: 4 bases; J trimming: 1 base; junction bases outside the gene matches: 9. Looking up the rest from reference TRBV5-4 and TRBJ2-7 gives the full variable domain: ETGVTQSPTHLIKTRGQQVTLRCSSQSGHNTVSWYQQALGQGPQFIFQYYREEENGRGNFPPRFSGLQFPNYSSELNVNALELDDSALYLCASSPIAGTGSYEQYFGPGTRLTVT.

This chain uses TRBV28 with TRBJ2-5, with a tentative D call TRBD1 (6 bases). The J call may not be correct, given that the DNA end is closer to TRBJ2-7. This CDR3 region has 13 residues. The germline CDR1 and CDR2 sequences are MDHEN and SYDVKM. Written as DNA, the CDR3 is TGTGCCAGCAGTGGGGGCGGGTTGGACGAGCAGTACTTC. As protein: CASSGGGLDEQYF.